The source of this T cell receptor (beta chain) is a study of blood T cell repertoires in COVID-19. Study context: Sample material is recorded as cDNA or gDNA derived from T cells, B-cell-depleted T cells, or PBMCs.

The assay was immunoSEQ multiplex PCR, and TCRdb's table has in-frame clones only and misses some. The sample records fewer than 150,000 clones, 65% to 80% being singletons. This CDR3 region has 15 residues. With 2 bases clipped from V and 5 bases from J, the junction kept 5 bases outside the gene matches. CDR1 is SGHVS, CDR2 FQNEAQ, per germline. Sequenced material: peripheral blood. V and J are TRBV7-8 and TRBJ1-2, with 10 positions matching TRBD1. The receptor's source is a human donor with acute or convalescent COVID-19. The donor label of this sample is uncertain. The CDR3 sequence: CASSLRGTGVYGYTF. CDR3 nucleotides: TGTGCCAGCAGCTTACGGGGGACAGGGGTTTATGGCTACACCTTC.